What follows describes a single TCR beta chain. The V and J ends lost 1 base and 3 bases, in that order; junction bases with no gene match: 7. The CDR3 covers 16 residues. CDR1 MNHNS and CDR2 SASEGT come from the germline V gene. Sequencing was performed with immunoSEQ multiplex PCR; in TCRdb, only in-frame clones are kept and a portion is missing. This sample has approximately 380,000 clones, with approximately 90% found just once. This sample was taken from a study of blood T cell repertoires in COVID-19. The clonotype comes from a woman in her late teens or twenties who had recovered from COVID-19. V is TRBV6-1 and J is TRBJ2-3; 7 bases map to TRBD1. The sequenced sample consisted of PBMCs or T cells enriched from blood (not recorded which). DNA of the CDR3: TGTGCCAGCAGTGAAGTGGGACAGATAGGTACAGATACGCAGTATTTT. This codes for CASSEVGQIGTDTQYF.